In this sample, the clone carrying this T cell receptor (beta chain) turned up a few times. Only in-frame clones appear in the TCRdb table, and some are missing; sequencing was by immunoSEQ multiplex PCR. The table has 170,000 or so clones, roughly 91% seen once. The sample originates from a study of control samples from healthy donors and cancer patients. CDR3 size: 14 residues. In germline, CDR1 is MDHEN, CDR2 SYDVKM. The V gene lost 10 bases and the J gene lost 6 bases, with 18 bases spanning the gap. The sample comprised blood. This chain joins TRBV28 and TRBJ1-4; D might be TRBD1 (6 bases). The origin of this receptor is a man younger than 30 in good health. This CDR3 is CATLNRVGDEKLFF. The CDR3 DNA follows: TGTGCCACCTTAAACAGGGTGGGGGATGAAAAACTGTTTTTT. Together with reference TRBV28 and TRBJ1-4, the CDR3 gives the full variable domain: DVKVTQSSRYLVKRTGEKVFLECVQDMDHENMFWYRQDPGLGLRLIYFSYDVKMKEKGDIPEGYSVSREKKERFSLILESASTNQTSMYLCATLNRVGDEKLFFGSGTQLSVL.